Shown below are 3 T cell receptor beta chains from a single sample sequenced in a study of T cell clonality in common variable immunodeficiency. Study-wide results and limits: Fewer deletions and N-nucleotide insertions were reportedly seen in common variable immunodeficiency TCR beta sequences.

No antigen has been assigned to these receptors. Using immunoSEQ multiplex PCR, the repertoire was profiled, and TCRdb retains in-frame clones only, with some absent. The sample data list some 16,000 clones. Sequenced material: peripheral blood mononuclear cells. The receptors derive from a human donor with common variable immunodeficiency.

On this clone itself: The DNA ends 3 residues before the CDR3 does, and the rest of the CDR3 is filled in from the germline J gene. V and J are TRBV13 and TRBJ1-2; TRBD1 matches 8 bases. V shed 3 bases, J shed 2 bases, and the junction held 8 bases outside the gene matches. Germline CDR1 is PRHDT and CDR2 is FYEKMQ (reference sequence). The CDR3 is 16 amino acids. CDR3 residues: CASSLGWGDRNYGYTF. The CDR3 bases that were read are TGTGCCAGCAGCTTGGGGTGGGGGGACAGGAACTATGGC.

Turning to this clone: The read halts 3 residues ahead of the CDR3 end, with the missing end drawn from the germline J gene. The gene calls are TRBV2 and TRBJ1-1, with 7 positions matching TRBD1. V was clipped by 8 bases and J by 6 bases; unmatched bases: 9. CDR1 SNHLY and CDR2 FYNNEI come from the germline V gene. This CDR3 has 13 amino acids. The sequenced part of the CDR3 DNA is TGTGCCAGCCTCTTCACAGGGGAAGCTGAA. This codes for CASLFTGEAE. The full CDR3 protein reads CASLFTGEAEAFF.

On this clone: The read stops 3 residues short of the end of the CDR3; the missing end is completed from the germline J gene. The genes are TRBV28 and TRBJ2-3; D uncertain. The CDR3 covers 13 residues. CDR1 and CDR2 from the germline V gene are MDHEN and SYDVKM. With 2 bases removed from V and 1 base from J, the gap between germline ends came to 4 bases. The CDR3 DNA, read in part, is TGTGCCAGCAGTTTACCCGGCACAGATACG. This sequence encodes CASSLPGTDT. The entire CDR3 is CASSLPGTDTQYF.